This passage covers 6 T cell receptor beta chains from one sample sequenced in a study of OX40 agonist ivuxolimab in advanced cancers. Profiling relied on immunoSEQ multiplex PCR, and the TCRdb table lists in-frame clones only, not all of them. The sample yields approximately 21,000 clones, approximately 80% seen once. This specimen was CD4+ or CD8+ T cells sorted from blood, taken in a trial of the OX40 agonist ivuxolimab. These receptors all stem from an adult with an advanced solid tumor such as melanoma, head and neck, liver or kidney cancer.

The chain couples TRBV4-2 to TRBJ2-1; TRBD2 matches 9 bases. J gave up 1 base and V 2 bases, and 6 bases lay outside the gene matches. The CDR3 has 17 amino acids. CDR1 is LGHNA and CDR2 is YNFKEQ in the germline V gene. Written as DNA, the CDR3 is TGTGCCAGCAGCCAATCCCTGACTAGCGGATCCTACAATGAGCAGTTCTTC. Protein sequence: CASSQSLTSGSYNEQFF.

The gene calls are TRBV5-6 and TRBJ2-2; weak D call: TRBD1 (5 bases). V lost 2 bases and J 1 base, leaving 12 bases between the germline ends. This CDR3 has 16 amino acids. CDR1 and CDR2 (germline): SGHDT, YYEEEE. DNA of the CDR3: TGTGCCAGCAGCTTATTGGTGGGGCAGAACACCGGGGAGCTGTTTTTT. Its translation: CASSLLVGQNTGELFF.

The chain recombines TRBV7-6 with TRBJ2-1; 9 bases match TRBD1. CDR1 SGHVS and CDR2 FNYEAQ come from the germline V gene. The V segment lost 5 bases and the J segment 4 bases; nucleotides outside the gene matches: 6. The CDR3 sequence is 15 residues long. DNA of the CDR3: TGTGCCAGCAGCCGTTCCGGGACAGGGTACAATGAGCAGTTCTTC. It translates to CASSRSGTGYNEQFF. The whole variable domain, remainder taken from reference TRBV7-6 and TRBJ2-1, is GAGVSQSPRYKVTKRGQDVALRCDPISGHVSLYWYRQALGQGPEFLTYFNYEAQQDKSGLPNDRFSAERPEGSISTLTIQRTEQRDSAMYRCASSRSGTGYNEQFFGPGTRLTVL.

This clone was picked up one time. The chain links TRBV7-9 to TRBJ1-1; D ambiguous. CDR1 and CDR2 from the germline V gene are SEHNR and FQNEAQ (reference sequence). This CDR3 is built from 13 residues. V was trimmed by 3 bases and J by 1 base, leaving 6 bases between them. For the CDR3, the DNA is TGTGCCAGCAGCTTGGGTACGAACACTGAAGCTTTCTTT. Translation gives CASSLGTNTEAFF.

This clone was seen only once. The genes are TRBV7-2 and TRBJ2-3; the D gene is possibly TRBD1 (6 bases). CDR1 is SGHTA, CDR2 FQGNSA, per germline. V was cut by 1 base and J by 0 bases, with 11 bases left in between. This CDR3 has 16 residues. Written as DNA, the CDR3 is TGTGCCAGCAGCTTAGTAGACAGGCTCAGCACAGATACGCAGTATTTT. Its translation: CASSLVDRLSTDTQYF. The entire variable domain, with the rest obtained from reference TRBV7-2 and TRBJ2-3, is as follows: GAGVSQSPSNKVTEKGKDVELRCDPISGHTALYWYRQSLGQGLEFLIYFQGNSAPDKSGLPSDRFSAERTGGSVSTLTIQRTQQEDSAVYLCASSLVDRLSTDTQYFGPGTRLTVL.

This chain joins TRBV28 and TRBJ2-4, with 9 nucleotides matching TRBD1. The CDR3 runs 16 residues. Germline CDR1 reads MDHEN; CDR2 reads SYDVKM. J was trimmed by 2 bases and V by 2 bases; bases with no gene match: 4. The CDR3 loop is CASSLEGQGTKNIQYF. The CDR3 bases are TGTGCCAGCAGTTTAGAGGGACAGGGAACCAAAAACATTCAGTACTTC.